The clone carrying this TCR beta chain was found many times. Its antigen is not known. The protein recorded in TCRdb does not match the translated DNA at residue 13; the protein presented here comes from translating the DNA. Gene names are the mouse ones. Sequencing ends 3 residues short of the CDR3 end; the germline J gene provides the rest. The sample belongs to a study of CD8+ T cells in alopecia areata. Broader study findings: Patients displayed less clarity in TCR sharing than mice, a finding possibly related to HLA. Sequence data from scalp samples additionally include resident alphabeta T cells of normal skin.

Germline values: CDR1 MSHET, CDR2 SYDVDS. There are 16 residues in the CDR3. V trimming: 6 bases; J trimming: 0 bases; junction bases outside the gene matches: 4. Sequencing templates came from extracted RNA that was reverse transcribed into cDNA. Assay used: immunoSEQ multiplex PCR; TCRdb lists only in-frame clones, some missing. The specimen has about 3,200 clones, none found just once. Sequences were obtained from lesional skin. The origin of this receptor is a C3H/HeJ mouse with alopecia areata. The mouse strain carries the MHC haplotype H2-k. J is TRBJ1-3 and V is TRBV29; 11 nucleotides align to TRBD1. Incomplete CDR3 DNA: TGTGCTAGCAGCCCAGGACAGGGGGCTTCTGGAAATACG. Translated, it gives CASSPGQGASGNT. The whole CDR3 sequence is CASSPGQGASGNTLYF.